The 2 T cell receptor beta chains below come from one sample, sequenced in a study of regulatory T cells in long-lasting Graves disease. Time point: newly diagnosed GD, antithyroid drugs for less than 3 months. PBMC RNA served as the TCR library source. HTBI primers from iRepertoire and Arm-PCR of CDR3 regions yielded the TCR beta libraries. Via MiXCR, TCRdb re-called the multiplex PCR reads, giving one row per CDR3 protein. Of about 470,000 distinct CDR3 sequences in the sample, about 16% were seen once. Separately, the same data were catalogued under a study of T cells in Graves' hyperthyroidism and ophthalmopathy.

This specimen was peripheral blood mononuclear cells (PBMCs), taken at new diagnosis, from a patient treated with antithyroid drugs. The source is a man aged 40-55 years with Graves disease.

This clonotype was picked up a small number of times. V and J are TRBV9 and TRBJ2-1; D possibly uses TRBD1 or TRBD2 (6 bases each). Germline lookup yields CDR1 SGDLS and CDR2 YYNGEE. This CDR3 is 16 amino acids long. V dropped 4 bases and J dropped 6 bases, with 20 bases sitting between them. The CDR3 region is CASSSRPGEGGNEQFF. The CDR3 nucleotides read TGTGCCAGCAGCTCCCGTCCGGGTGAGGGGGGCAATGAGCAGTTCTTC.

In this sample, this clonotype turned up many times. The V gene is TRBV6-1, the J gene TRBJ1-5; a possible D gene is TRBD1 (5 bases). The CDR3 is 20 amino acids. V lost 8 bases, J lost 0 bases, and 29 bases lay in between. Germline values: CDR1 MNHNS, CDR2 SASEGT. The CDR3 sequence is CASLIFGGTNRAYSNQPQHF. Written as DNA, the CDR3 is TGTGCCAGCCTCATATTTGGGGGGACCAATCGAGCCTATAGCAATCAGCCCCAGCATTTT.